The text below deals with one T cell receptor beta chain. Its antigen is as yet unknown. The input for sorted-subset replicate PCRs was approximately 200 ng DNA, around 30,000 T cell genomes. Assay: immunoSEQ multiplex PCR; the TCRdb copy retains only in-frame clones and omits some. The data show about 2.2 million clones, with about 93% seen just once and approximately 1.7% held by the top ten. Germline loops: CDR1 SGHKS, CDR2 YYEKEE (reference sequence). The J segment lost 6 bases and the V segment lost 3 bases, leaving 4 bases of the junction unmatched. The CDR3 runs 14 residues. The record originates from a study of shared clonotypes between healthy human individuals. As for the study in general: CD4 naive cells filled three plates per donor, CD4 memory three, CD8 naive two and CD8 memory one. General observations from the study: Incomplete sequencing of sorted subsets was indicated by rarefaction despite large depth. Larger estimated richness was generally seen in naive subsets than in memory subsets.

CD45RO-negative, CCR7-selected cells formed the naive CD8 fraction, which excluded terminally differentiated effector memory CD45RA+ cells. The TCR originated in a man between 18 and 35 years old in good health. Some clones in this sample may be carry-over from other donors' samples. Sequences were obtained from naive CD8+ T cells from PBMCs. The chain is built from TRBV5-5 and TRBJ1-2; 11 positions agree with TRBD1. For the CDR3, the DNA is TGTGCCAGCAGCTCCCCGGGACAGGGGGATGGCTACACCTTC. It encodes CASSSPGQGDGYTF.